The source of this TCR beta chain is a study of naive and memory T cell subsets. Study results and caveats: Possibly reflecting memory cells re-expressing CD45RA, a few larger clonotypes occurred in naive repertoires, especially CD8.

The sample holds many counts of this clonotype. Its antigen is currently unknown. The CDR3 contains 13 residues. V was cut by 6 bases and J by 5 bases, with 13 bases left in between. The germline V gene encodes CDR1 MNHEY and CDR2 SVGEGT. Both TRBC1 and TRBC2 were covered by a beta constant-region primer of two equimolar oligonucleotides. Nested alpha and beta constant-region primers with the SP2 primer drove four PCR rounds on ligated cDNA. Via MiXCR, TCRdb re-called the UMI-ligation and nested PCR reads, giving one row per CDR3 protein. Among approximately 140,000 distinct CDR3 sequences, about 23% were seen once, and the ten largest hold 0.1% to 0.11%.

The chain combines TRBV6-2 or TRBV6-3 with TRBJ2-5; D is unresolved. Sample: naive CD4+ T cells from blood. This clonotype was sampled from a human donor in good health. This CDR3 is CASRQIPKETQYF. The CDR3 DNA follows: TGTGCCAGCAGGCAAATCCCGAAGGAGACCCAGTACTTC.